This TCR beta chain stems from a study of T cells in Graves' hyperthyroidism and ophthalmopathy. Notes on the study in general: Most thyroid-expanded clonotypes above 0.001 were also found in blood. Ophthalmopathy onset followed model prediction by a median approximately seven months. By a 13 V-J model, ophthalmopathy was set apart from stable hyperthyroidism.

Thyroid ultrasound, orbital computed tomography, clinical symptoms, and serum thyroxine and TRAb underpinned diagnoses. Authors of the study amplified TCR beta CDR3 regions from RNA transcripts. The HTBI primer set drove a first-round RT-PCR of the TCR CDR3. From the multiplex PCR reads, TCRdb called clonotypes with MiXCR, one entry per CDR3 protein. The profile shows 660,000 or so distinct CDR3 sequences, roughly 46% of them singletons. Regarding this clonotype: Its antigen is undetermined.

This CDR3 is 14 amino acids long. Germline loops: CDR1 SGHVS, CDR2 FQNEAQ. The V end was cut by 2 bases, the J end by 3 bases, with 8 bases between. The receptor was isolated from an adult man with Graves' disease, either hyperthyroidism or ophthalmopathy (not recorded which). V gene TRBV7-8 combines with J gene TRBJ1-3; weak D call: TRBD1 (6 bases). What was sequenced was peripheral blood or thyroid tissue (not recorded which). CDR3 protein: CASSLYRVGNTIYF. As DNA, the CDR3 is TGTGCCAGCAGCTTATACAGGGTTGGAAACACCATATATTTT.